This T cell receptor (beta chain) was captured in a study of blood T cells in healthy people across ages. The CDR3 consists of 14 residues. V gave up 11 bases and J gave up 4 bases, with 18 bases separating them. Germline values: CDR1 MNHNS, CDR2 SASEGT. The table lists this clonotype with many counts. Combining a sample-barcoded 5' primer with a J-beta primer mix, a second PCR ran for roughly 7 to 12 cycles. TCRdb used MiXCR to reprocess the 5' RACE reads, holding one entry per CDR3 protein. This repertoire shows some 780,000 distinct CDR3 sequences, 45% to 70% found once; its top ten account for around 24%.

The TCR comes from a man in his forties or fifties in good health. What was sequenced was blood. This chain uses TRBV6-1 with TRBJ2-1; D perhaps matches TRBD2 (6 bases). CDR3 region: CASKRVVDYNEQFF. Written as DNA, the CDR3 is TGTGCCTCTAAGCGGGTAGTTGATTACAATGAGCAGTTCTTC.